A single sample is the source of the 6 T cell receptor beta chains below, sequenced in a study of T cell repertoires in cytomegalovirus infection. TCRdb used MiXCR to reprocess the reads, holding one entry per CDR3 protein. Of around 300,000 distinct CDR3 sequences in the sample, about 26% were seen once. The material sequenced was PBMCs. Source of these receptors: a human donor in good health (CMV status not recorded). Some clones in this sample may be carry-over from other donors' samples.

The chain links TRBV11-2 to TRBJ2-3, with 7 bases aligning to TRBD1. Germline CDR1 SGHAT, CDR2 FQNNGV. The CDR3 sequence is 15 residues long. Trimming at V came to 3 bases and at J to 3 bases, leaving 6 bases not matched to a gene. The CDR3 region is CASSLETGRTDTQYF. CDR3 nucleotide sequence: TGTGCCAGCAGCTTGGAGACAGGGCGGACAGATACGCAGTATTTT.

The chain recombines TRBV12-5 with TRBJ2-1, with 16 bases that match TRBD2. Germline V gene sequence: CDR1 LGHNT, CDR2 FRNRAP. The CDR3 runs 16 residues. J lost 6 bases, V lost 6 bases, and 5 bases had no gene match. The CDR3 DNA follows: TGTGCTAGTGGCGGGACTAGCGGGAGGGCCCGCAATGAGCAGTTCTTC. It translates to CASGGTSGRARNEQFF.

This clonotype has at least ten counts. The chain has TRBV7-9 and TRBJ2-7; no definite D call. From germline, CDR1 is SEHNR and CDR2 FQNEAQ (reference sequence). The V end lost 5 bases, the J end lost 3 bases, and 14 bases lay between the germline ends. The CDR3 extends over 14 amino acids. Here the CDR3 reads CASSLSGLRYEQYF. CDR3 in DNA: TGTGCCAGCAGCCTCTCCGGGCTCCGCTACGAGCAGTACTTC.

This clonotype was seen repeatedly, ten times or more. The genes are TRBV4-1 and TRBJ1-3; 8 bases agree with TRBD1. The germline V gene has CDR1 MGHRA and CDR2 YSYEKL. Losses at the gene ends were 4 bases for V and 4 bases for J; bases not matched to a gene: 9. The CDR3 is made up of 16 amino acids. In DNA form, the CDR3 reads TGCGCCAGCAGCCTTTCAGGGGGCGTGTGGGGAAACACCATATATTTT. Amino acid sequence: CASSLSGGVWGNTIYF.

This clonotype was detected a few times. This chain links TRBV18 with TRBJ2-4, with a weak D call TRBD2 (5 bases). The CDR3 totals 12 residues. V was trimmed by 6 bases and J by 10 bases, leaving 13 bases between them. Germline lookup yields CDR1 KGHSH and CDR2 LQKENI. For the CDR3, the DNA is TGTGCCAGCTCCCCAAACGGGGAGATTCAGTACTTC. It yields the protein CASSPNGEIQYF.

There are many counts of this clonotype. V and J are TRBV7-2 and TRBJ1-2; D call uncertain. Trimming removed 1 base from V and 4 bases from J, with 4 bases in between. Germline CDR1 and CDR2: SGHTA and FQGNSA. The CDR3 is made up of 12 amino acids. For the CDR3, the DNA is TGTGCCAGCAGCTTAGACGGCTATGGCTACACCTTC. Its translation: CASSLDGYGYTF.